The rows below give T cell receptor beta chains drawn from one sample of a study of cytomegalovirus exposure and HLA in healthy donors. The repertoire was sequenced with immunoSEQ multiplex PCR; TCRdb's copy has only in-frame clones and lacks some. This table has about 140,000 clones, 73% appearing once. The sample comprised PBMCs. These receptors originate from a human donor in good health. Both conserved end residues are part of each CDR3. Each record gives: J gene, clone size, CDR3 length, D gene, V gene, CDR3 DNA, CDR3 protein. The D gene is left open where the match is weak. The listing skips clone size in some rows; elsewhere it reads once, few, many or a size class.

>TRBJ2-7|.|17|TRBD2|TRBV4-1
TGCGCCAGCAGCCAAGGGTTAAGACTAGCGGGACACCAGGAGCAGTACTTC
CASSQGLRLAGHQEQYF
>TRBJ2-7|.|16|.|TRBV28
TGTGCCAGCAGCCGACGGATAGGGGGGGGGCCGGACGAGCAGTACTTC
CASSRRIGGGPDEQYF
>TRBJ2-7|.|17|TRBD2|TRBV5-1
TGCGCCAGCAGCTTGGCCATGGCTAGCGGGAGGTCCTACGAGCAGTACTTC
CASSLAMASGRSYEQYF
>TRBJ1-4|few|17|.|TRBV15
TGTGCCACCAGCAGAGATACCCCCGCAGGAGGCAATGAAAAACTGTTTTTT
CATSRDTPAGGNEKLFF
>TRBJ2-2|.|16|.|TRBV11-2
TGTGCCAGCAGCTTAGGTCAGGGTAGGGGTACCGGGGAGCTGTTTTTT
CASSLGQGRGTGELFF
>TRBJ2-2|.|16|TRBD1|TRBV5-6
TGTGCCAGCAGCCTCCTTGGGACAGGGGTTGCCGGGGAGCTGTTTTTT
CASSLLGTGVAGELFF
>TRBJ2-5|.|15|TRBD2|TRBV27
TGTGCCAGCCGAAGGAATAGCGGGATCCAAGAGACCCAGTACTTC
CASRRNSGIQETQYF
>TRBJ2-3|.|14|TRBD2|TRBV27
TGTGCCATCGGGAGCGGGAGGGGGGCAGATACGCAGTATTTT
CAIGSGRGADTQYF
>TRBJ2-1|.|13|TRBD2|TRBV12-5
TGTGCTAGTGGTTTGGTATCAGCGGGGGAGCAGTTCTTC
CASGLVSAGEQFF
>TRBJ1-4|.|14|.|TRBV14
TGTGCCAGCAGCCAATCCCTAGGGGATGAAAAACTGTTTTTT
CASSQSLGDEKLFF
>TRBJ2-2|.|14|TRBD2|TRBV2
TGTGCCAGCAGGGGACTAGCGGGTACCGGGGAGCTGTTTTTT
CASRGLAGTGELFF
>TRBJ1-5|.|18|.|TRBV15
TGTGCCACCAGCAGAGATTACGGCGGGGGCGGAGGAAATCAGCCCCAGCATTTT
CATSRDYGGGGGNQPQHF
>TRBJ1-1|once|13|TRBD1|TRBV6-5
TGTGCCAGCACCAGGACAGGGACGACTGAAGCTTTCTTT
CASTRTGTTEAFF
>TRBJ2-1|.|12|.|TRBV5-4
TGTGCCAGCAGTCCGACGGGGGATGAGCAGTTCTTC
CASSPTGDEQFF
>TRBJ1-2|few|12|.|TRBV10-3
TGTGCCATCAGTGAGTCTGGAGGTGGCTACACCTTC
CAISESGGGYTF
>TRBJ2-2|.|18|.|TRBV5-1
TGCGCCAGCAGCTTGAGGGGCACGACTAGAGGGACTGCCGGGGAGCTGTTTTTT
CASSLRGTTRGTAGELFF
>TRBJ2-1|.|12|.|TRBV5-4
TGTGCCAGCAGCATCGGGGACAATGAGCAGTTCTTC
CASSIGDNEQFF
>TRBJ2-2|.|15|TRBD2|TRBV9
TGTGCCAGCAGCGTGACTAGCGGGAGGGGCGGGGAGCTGTTTTTT
CASSVTSGRGGELFF
>TRBJ1-5|.|11|.|TRBV6-1
TGTGCCAGCATGTCGGGGCAGCCCCAGCATTTT
CASMSGQPQHF
>TRBJ1-2|.|15|.|TRBV7-9
TGTGCCAGCAGCCTCCAACCTCAGCGTAACTATGGCTACACCTTC
CASSLQPQRNYGYTF
>TRBJ2-3|.|14|TRBD2|TRBV7-3
TGTGCCAGCAGCTTAACCGGGGGGACAGATACGCAGTATTTT
CASSLTGGTDTQYF
>TRBJ1-1|.|12|.|TRBV7-9
TGTGCCAGCAGGGATCAGGGTTGTGAAGCTTTCTTT
CASRDQGCEAFF
>TRBJ2-1|.|16|TRBD1|TRBV7-2
TGTGCCAGCAGCCCGAGGGGGACAGTTAACTACAATGAGCAGTTCTTC
CASSPRGTVNYNEQFF
>TRBJ1-2|.|16|TRBD1|TRBV5-6
TGTGCCAGCAGCCGACAGGGGTATGGCGTAGGGTATGGCTACACCTTC
CASSRQGYGVGYGYTF
>TRBJ1-1|.|14|.|TRBV21-1
TGTGCCAGCAGCAGAAATCAGGGGTGCACTGAAGCTTTCTTT
CASSRNQGCTEAFF
>TRBJ1-2|once|15|.|TRBV27
TGTGCCAGCAGGGTCCACAGGAACTATTACTATGGCTACACCTTC
CASRVHRNYYYGYTF
>TRBJ1-1|.|15|.|TRBV19
TGTGCCAGTAGGGACGTGGGGGCCTCGAACACTGAAGCTTTCTTT
CASRDVGASNTEAFF
>TRBJ2-2|once|16|TRBD2|TRBV7-6
TGTGCCAGCAGCTTAGGTGGCGGGGGGCCTGCAGGGGAGCTGTTTTTT
CASSLGGGGPAGELFF
>TRBJ2-3|.|11|.|TRBV11-2
TGTGCCAGCGCGAACACAGATACGCAGTATTTT
CASANTDTQYF
>TRBJ1-1|.|14|.|TRBV10-3
TGTGCCATCAGTGATCGGGGGTCGGACACTGAAGCTTTCTTT
CAISDRGSDTEAFF
>TRBJ2-2|.|15|TRBD1|TRBV27
TGTGCCAGCAGACGATCAGGGGGAAACACCGGGGAGCTGTTTTTT
CASRRSGGNTGELFF
>TRBJ2-3|.|13|.|TRBV5-1
TGCGCCAGCAACCTAGATCGCACAGATACGCAGTATTTT
CASNLDRTDTQYF
>TRBJ1-4|.|16|TRBD1|TRBV7-8
TGTGCCAGCAGTAGGACAGGGAGGACGAATAATGAAAAACTGTTTTTT
CASSRTGRTNNEKLFF
>TRBJ2-1|.|11|.|TRBV5-5
TGTGCCAGCAGCCCGGTGCAGCGGCAGTTCTTC
CASSPVQRQFF
>TRBJ1-6|.|16|.|TRBV9
TGTGCCAGCAGCGTAGGTCCGGGACAAGAGAATTCACCCCTCCACTTT
CASSVGPGQENSPLHF
>TRBJ1-5|.|16|.|TRBV6-1
TGTGCCAGCAGTGAAGGGGAGCTAACCCTACATCAGCCCCAGCATTTT
CASSEGELTLHQPQHF
>TRBJ2-7|few|13|TRBD2|TRBV2
TGTGCCAGCAGTGAAGGGACTAGGTACGAGCAGTACTTC
CASSEGTRYEQYF
>TRBJ1-6|.|15|TRBD1|TRBV6-5
TGTGCCAGTAGACAGGGGGCTTCCTATAATTCACCCCTCCACTTT
CASRQGASYNSPLHF
>TRBJ2-7|few|15|TRBD1|TRBV5-1
TGCGCCAGCAGCTTGGAGGGACAGGGGGCTTACGAGCAGTACTTC
CASSLEGQGAYEQYF
>TRBJ1-1|.|11|.|TRBV11-3
TGTGCCAGCACGGGGAACACTGAAGCTTTCTTT
CASTGNTEAFF
>TRBJ1-5|.|17|TRBD1|TRBV4-1
TGCGCCAGCAGCCAACCCAGCAGGACAGGGGAGTTTCAGCCCCAGCATTTT
CASSQPSRTGEFQPQHF
>TRBJ2-3|.|15|.|TRBV7-9
TGTGCCAGCAGCGCCCGACTAGTCCGCACAGATACGCAGTATTTT
CASSARLVRTDTQYF
>TRBJ1-2|.|14|.|TRBV6-1
TGTGCCAGCAGTATAACAGGGAGGGTATATGGCTACACCTTC
CASSITGRVYGYTF
>TRBJ1-6|.|19|.|TRBV5-5
TGTGCCAGCAGCTTTGGGACTCAAGGGGCGACCTCCTATAATTCACCCCTCCACTTT
CASSFGTQGATSYNSPLHF
>TRBJ2-4|.|18|.|TRBV7-9
TGTGCCAGCAGCCCTCGGGTCCTTCTATCTCTAGCCAAAAACATTCAGTACTTC
CASSPRVLLSLAKNIQYF
>TRBJ2-2|few|16|.|TRBV4-1
TGCGCCAGCAGCCAAGAGGGCGAGCCTTGGACCGGGGAGCTGTTTTTT
CASSQEGEPWTGELFF
>TRBJ2-7|.|13|TRBD1|TRBV2
TGTGCCAGCAGGGTGACAGGGGGCTACGAGCAGTACTTC
CASRVTGGYEQYF
>TRBJ1-1|.|13|.|TRBV5-1
TGCGCCAGCAGCTGGGAGACTAACACTGAAGCTTCCTTT
CASSWETNTEASF
>TRBJ2-7|once|15|TRBD2|TRBV5-1
TGCGCCAGCAGCTCAGGGACTAGCGGCACCTACGAGCAGTACTTC
CASSSGTSGTYEQYF
>TRBJ2-1|.|15|TRBD1|TRBV19
TGTGCCAGTAGTATCACCGGGACAGCTTACAATGAGCAGTTCTTC
CASSITGTAYNEQFF